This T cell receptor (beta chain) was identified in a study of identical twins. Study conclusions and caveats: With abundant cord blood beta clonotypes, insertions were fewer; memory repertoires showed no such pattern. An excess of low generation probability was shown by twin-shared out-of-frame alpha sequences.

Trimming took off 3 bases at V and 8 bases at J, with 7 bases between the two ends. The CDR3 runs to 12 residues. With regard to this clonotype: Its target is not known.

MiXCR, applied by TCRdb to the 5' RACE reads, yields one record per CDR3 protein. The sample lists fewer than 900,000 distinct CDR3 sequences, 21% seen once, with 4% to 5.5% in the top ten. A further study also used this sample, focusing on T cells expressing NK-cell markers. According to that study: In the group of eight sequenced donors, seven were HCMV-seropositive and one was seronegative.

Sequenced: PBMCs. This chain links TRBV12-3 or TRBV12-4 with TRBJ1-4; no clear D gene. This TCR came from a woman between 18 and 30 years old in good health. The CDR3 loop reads CASSLRIEKLFF. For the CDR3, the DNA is TGTGCCAGCAGTTTGCGGATAGAAAAACTGTTTTTT.